This T cell receptor beta chain was observed in a study of OX40 agonist ivuxolimab in advanced cancers. Measured with immunoSEQ multiplex PCR; TCRdb has only the in-frame clones, and not every one. Of more than 55,000 clones listed, around 86% were seen once; the top ten hold 8% to 10%. This CDR3 has 12 residues. CDR1 and CDR2 (germline): SGHNT, YENEEA. The germline V and J ends were trimmed by 8 bases and 2 bases, with 7 bases remaining between them. The TCR comes from an adult with an advanced solid tumor such as melanoma, head and neck, liver or kidney cancer. The specimen comprised CD4+ or CD8+ T cells sorted from blood, sampled in a trial of the OX40 agonist ivuxolimab. This rearrangement joins TRBV11-3 to TRBJ1-5; no clear D gene. The chain's CDR3 is CASFRGNQPQHF. The DNA for the CDR3 is TGTGCCAGCTTCCGGGGCAATCAGCCCCAGCATTTT.